The present T cell receptor (beta chain) was sequenced within a study of T cells in Graves' hyperthyroidism and ophthalmopathy. General study results and limits: Among clonotypes expanded in thyroid above 0.001, most were also found in blood.

TCR beta CDR3 sequences were amplified from RNA transcripts. HTBI primers were the set used in a first-round RT-PCR of the TCR CDR3. TCRdb itself ran the multiplex PCR reads through MiXCR, one entry per CDR3 protein. The sample holds about 380,000 distinct CDR3 sequences; roughly 13% are singletons and the top ten take less than 25%. The PBMCs had their origin in approximately 10 ml of fresh peripheral blood. This clonotype was observed a few times. Antigen unknown. The CDR3 is 12 amino acids. Germline V lookup: CDR1 SGDLS, CDR2 YYNGEE. V was shortened by 6 bases and J by 8 bases, with 14 bases between the two germline ends.

This clonotype was obtained from a man younger than 45 with Graves' hyperthyroidism that later progressed to Graves' ophthalmopathy. The J gene is TRBJ1-2, the V gene TRBV9; no firm D call. The specimen sequenced was blood. DNA for the CDR3: TGTGCCAGCATCGGGGAGGGTCCCGGCTACACCTTC. Its translation: CASIGEGPGYTF.